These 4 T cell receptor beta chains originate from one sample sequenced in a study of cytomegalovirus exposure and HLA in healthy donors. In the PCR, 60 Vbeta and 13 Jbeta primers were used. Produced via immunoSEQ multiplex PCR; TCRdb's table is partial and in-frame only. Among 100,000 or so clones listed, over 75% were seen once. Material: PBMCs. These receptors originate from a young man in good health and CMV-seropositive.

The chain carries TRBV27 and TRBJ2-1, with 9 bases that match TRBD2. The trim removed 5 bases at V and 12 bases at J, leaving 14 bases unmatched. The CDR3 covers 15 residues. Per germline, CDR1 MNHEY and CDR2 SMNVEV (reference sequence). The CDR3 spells CASSPAPLAGGRQFF. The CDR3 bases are TGTGCCAGCAGTCCAGCCCCCTTGGCGGGGGGGCGGCAGTTCTTC.

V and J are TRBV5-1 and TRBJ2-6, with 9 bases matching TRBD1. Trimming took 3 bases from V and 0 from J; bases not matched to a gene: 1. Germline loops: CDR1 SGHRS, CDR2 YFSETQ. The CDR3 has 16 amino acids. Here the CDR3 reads CASSWDRDSGANVLTF. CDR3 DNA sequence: TGCGCCAGCAGCTGGGACAGGGACTCTGGGGCCAACGTCCTGACTTTC.

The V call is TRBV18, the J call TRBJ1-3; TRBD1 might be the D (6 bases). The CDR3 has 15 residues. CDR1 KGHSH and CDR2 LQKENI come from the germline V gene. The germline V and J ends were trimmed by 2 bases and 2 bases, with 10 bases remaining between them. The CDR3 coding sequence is TGTGCCAGCTCACCAACTCAGGGGACTGGAAACACCATATATTTT. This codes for CASSPTQGTGNTIYF.

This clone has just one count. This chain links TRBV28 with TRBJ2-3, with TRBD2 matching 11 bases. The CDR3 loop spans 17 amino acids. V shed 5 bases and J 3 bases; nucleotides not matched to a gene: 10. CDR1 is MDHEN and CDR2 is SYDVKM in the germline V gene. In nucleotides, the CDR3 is TGTGCCAGCAGTCCGACTAGCGGGACACCTCGGACAGATACGCAGTATTTT. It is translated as CASSPTSGTPRTDTQYF.